This T cell receptor (beta chain) comes out of a study of blood T cell repertoires in COVID-19. Study information: Material from acute and convalescent COVID-19 was sourced from the United States, Italy and Spain. PBMCs, B-cell-depleted T cells, or T cells provided the cDNA or gDNA that made up the material.

In the authors' methods: Reference gene primer amplification gave nucleated cell count estimates. Repertoires were generated with immunoSEQ multiplex PCR, while TCRdb's copy carries only in-frame clones and drops some. The D gene and trimming were derived from the DNA, and the V and J assignments and clone size from that table. This table holds 70,000 to 100,000 clones, around 80% found once. The CDR3 loop spans 16 amino acids. V was clipped by 5 bases and J by 4 bases; unmatched bases: 7. Per the germline V gene, CDR1 is MDHEN and CDR2 is SYDVKM. Sequences were obtained from peripheral blood. This chain joins TRBV28 and TRBJ2-2; the match to TRBD1 covers 10 bases. The TCR comes from a man aged 50 or older with active or convalescent COVID-19. The CDR3 is CASSLRQGAFTGELFF. The CDR3 DNA is TGTGCCAGCAGTCTTAGACAGGGGGCTTTCACCGGGGAGCTGTTTTTT.